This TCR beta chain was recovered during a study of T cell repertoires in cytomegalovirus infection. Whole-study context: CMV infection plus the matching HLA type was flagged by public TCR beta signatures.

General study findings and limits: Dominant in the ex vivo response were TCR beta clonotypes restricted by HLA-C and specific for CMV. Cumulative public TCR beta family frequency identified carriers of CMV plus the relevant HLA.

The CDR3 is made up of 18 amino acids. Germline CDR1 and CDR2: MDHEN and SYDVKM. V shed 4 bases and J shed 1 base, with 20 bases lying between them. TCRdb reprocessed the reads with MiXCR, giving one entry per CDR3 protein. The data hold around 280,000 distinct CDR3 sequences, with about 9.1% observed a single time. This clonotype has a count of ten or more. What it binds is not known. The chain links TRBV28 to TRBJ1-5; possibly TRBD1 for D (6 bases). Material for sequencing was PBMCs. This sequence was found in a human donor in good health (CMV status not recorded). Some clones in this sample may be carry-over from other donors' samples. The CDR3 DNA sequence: TGTGCCAGCAGTTCCCCTCCGGTGCACACAGGGAGCAATCAGCCCCAGCATTTT. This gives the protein CASSSPPVHTGSNQPQHF.